Listed below are T cell receptor beta chains from one sample, sequenced in a study of blood T cells in healthy people across ages. MiXCR was run by TCRdb on the 5' RACE reads, yielding one entry per CDR3 protein. The table includes approximately 1,000,000 distinct CDR3 sequences, around two fifths detected once. The sequenced material came from blood. The receptors derive from a man between 18 and 29 years old in good health. Each CDR3 is given with its conserved first and last residue. Each record gives: CDR3 protein, J gene, V gene.

CASIQGVGVTNYGYTF | TRBJ1-2 | TRBV12-3/TRBV12-4
CSAPGQANPYEQYF | TRBJ2-7 | TRBV20-1
CASSQGGGLEKLFF | TRBJ1-4 | TRBV4-3
CATSDARTYSGANVLTF | TRBJ2-6 | TRBV24-1
CASSEIQGNSPLHF | TRBJ1-6 | TRBV25-1
CASSFPGAYNEQFF | TRBJ2-1 | TRBV27
CASSLGGWESNRDRIQYF | TRBJ2-4 | TRBV28
CASSTGTSGNNEQFF | TRBJ2-1 | TRBV5-1
CASSPGQTSYNKQFF | TRBJ2-1 | TRBV5-1
CASSYGGFYGYTF | TRBJ1-2 | TRBV27
CASSESVAETTDTQYF | TRBJ2-3 | TRBV2
CASSYMWSNQPQHF | TRBJ1-5 | TRBV6-6
CASSYSLEVPNNSPLHF | TRBJ1-6 | TRBV6-5
CASSVLRNIQYF | TRBJ2-4 | TRBV7-2
CASSPRGADNSPLHF | TRBJ1-6 | TRBV9
CATSHLLLGEQFF | TRBJ2-1 | TRBV15
CASRDTGDGTAEAFF | TRBJ1-1 | TRBV25-1
CASRRVTAGGLYNEQFF | TRBJ2-1 | TRBV10-2
CASRPGQEKAFF | TRBJ1-1 | TRBV12-3/TRBV12-4
CASSLAQGSTEAFF | TRBJ1-1 | TRBV5-1
CASSLRQGTRRGLFF | TRBJ2-2 | TRBV5-1
CASRLTSPNEQFF | TRBJ2-1 | TRBV2
CASSYNANTGELFF | TRBJ2-2 | TRBV6-5
CASRVTGTGELFF | TRBJ2-2 | TRBV12-3/TRBV12-4
CASSSGNVWNTEAFF | TRBJ1-1 | TRBV7-2
CASSQARSEKLFF | TRBJ1-4 | TRBV14
CASSPIQGLASPLHF | TRBJ1-6 | TRBV7-2
CASSPREIYEQYF | TRBJ2-7 | TRBV7-9
CASHRGQTSGTDTQYF | TRBJ2-3 | TRBV6-6
CSARIVLEVSTEAFF | TRBJ1-1 | TRBV20-1
CASSVDRGNGYTF | TRBJ1-2 | TRBV7-2
CASSRKTGNTGELFF | TRBJ2-2 | TRBV5-5
CASSATPGSYNEQYF | . | TRBV6-5
CASSQDYADLTNTGELFF | TRBJ2-2 | TRBV3-1
CASSLLVQAETSTDTQYF | TRBJ2-3 | TRBV11-2
CASSGTGTEAFF | TRBJ1-1 | TRBV9
CASSQERGKETQYF | TRBJ2-5 | TRBV4-3
CASSYVRVYTDTQYF | TRBJ2-3 | TRBV6-2/TRBV6-3
CASSSRDKPTDTQYF | TRBJ2-3 | TRBV12-3/TRBV12-4
CASTSGGPRETQYF | . | TRBV28
CASSSSTRKDTQYF | TRBJ2-3 | TRBV5-1
CASREGDPGSPLHF | TRBJ1-6 | TRBV7-3
CASSQGQGARYQPQHF | TRBJ1-5 | TRBV4-1
CASSPRWTVSYNEQFF | TRBJ2-1 | TRBV7-9
CASSLADGYEQYF | TRBJ2-7 | TRBV7-8